Listed here are 28 T cell receptor beta chains from one sample, sequenced in a study of beta chain features in type 1 diabetes (dated by TCRdb to the late 2010s). What the work shows at the level of the full study, not this receptor alone: A moderate but significant shortening of TCRB CDR3 length was observed in type 1 diabetes patients in all four CD4+ subsets.

Libraries were prepared through the immunoSEQ multiplex PCR assay. The High Capacity cDNA Reverse Transcription Kit was used to reverse transcribe all of the isolated RNA, meaning that expressed TCRB transcripts were what got sequenced. The source is immuneACCESS, and TCRdb retained only in-frame sequences with V and J called. Part of the clones is not carried over; for the studies checked, unresolved V genes explain less than half of this, and the remainder is unexplained. This sample gives just over 25,000 clones in total; around half of them show up just once. The ten biggest clones cover roughly 0.29% of the sample. For these TCRs, the target antigens are not known. Sequenced input: stem cell memory CD4+ T cells from blood. The cell subset or site label here, explained by the study, means: stem cell-like memory CD4+ T cells. These receptors were collected from a man aged 25 to 45 with type 1 diabetes.

This clone has a single count. V usage is TRBV19 and J usage is TRBJ2-5; D remains ambiguous. CDR1 LNHDA and CDR2 SQIVND come from the germline V gene (reference sequence). CDR3 length equals 12 residues. The V end lost 5 bases, the J end lost 5 bases, and 9 bases lay between the germline ends. The CDR3 is CASSPQAETQYF. CDR3 in DNA: TGTGCCAGTAGTCCCCAGGCGGAGACCCAGTACTTC.

This chain uses TRBV19 with TRBJ1-4; weak D call: TRBD1 (6 bases). From germline, CDR1 is LNHDA and CDR2 SQIVND (reference sequence). This CDR3 comprises 13 residues. V was clipped by 8 bases and J by 1 base, with 8 bases between them. CDR3 nucleotides: TGTGCCAGTTCCAGGGGAACTAATGAAAAACTGTTTTTT. Its protein product is CASSRGTNEKLFF.

For this clone: Other DNA sequences in the same sample also yield this CDR3. The V gene is TRBV18, the J gene TRBJ1-5, with TRBD1 matching 8 bases. This CDR3 spans 15 amino acids. V lost 6 bases and J lost 10; bases outside the gene matches: 14. The germline V gene encodes CDR1 KGHSH and CDR2 LQKENI. The CDR3 loop reads CASSFIGSRGQPQHF. CDR3 DNA sequence: TGTGCCAGCTCTTTCATAGGGAGCAGGGGGCAACCCCAGCATTTT.

The chain couples TRBV7-9 to TRBJ2-4; D unclear. Germline lookup yields CDR1 SEHNR and CDR2 FQNEAQ (reference sequence). The germline V and J ends were trimmed by 2 bases and 2 bases, with 13 bases remaining between them. This CDR3 has 16 residues. In DNA, the CDR3 is TGTGCCAGCAGCTTATGGGTCGGAGTTTCCAAAAACATTCAGTACTTC. Translating it yields CASSLWVGVSKNIQYF.

The chain combines TRBV29-1 with TRBJ2-7; 13 bases are shared with TRBD2. After removal of 3 bases from V and 2 bases from J, the junction contained 1 base not matched to a gene. In germline, CDR1 is SQVTM, CDR2 ANQGSEA. The CDR3 is 14 amino acids. CDR3 protein: CSVEGTSGAYEQYF. The CDR3 DNA reads as TGCAGCGTTGAGGGGACTAGCGGGGCCTACGAGCAGTACTTC.

V and J are TRBV5-6 and TRBJ1-2, with D perhaps TRBD1 (5 bases). Trimming left V 4 bases short and J 4 bases short, with 20 bases between. The CDR3 runs to 16 residues. Germline V CDR1 and CDR2: SGHDT, YYEEEE. This CDR3 reads CASSPPTPGASYGYTF. CDR3 sequence (DNA): TGTGCCAGCAGCCCGCCTACTCCTGGGGCTAGCTATGGCTACACCTTC.

This clone appeared a few times. V usage is TRBV6-6 and J usage is TRBJ1-2; weak D call: TRBD1 (6 bases). Germline V CDR1 and CDR2: MNHNY, SVGAGI (reference sequence). The CDR3 is 16 amino acids. Trimming pared 4 bases from V and 2 bases from J, leaving 17 bases between. The DNA for the CDR3 is TGTGCCAGCAGTTTCCCCCCCGAAACAGGGAACTATGGCTACACCTTC. Its protein is CASSFPPETGNYGYTF.

V gene TRBV30 combines with J gene TRBJ1-2, with 7 positions matching TRBD1. This CDR3 comprises 14 residues. Losses at the gene ends were 2 bases for V and 4 bases for J; bases not matched to a gene: 7. In germline, CDR1 is GTSNPN, CDR2 SVGIG (reference sequence). The CDR3 nucleotides are TGTGCCTGGAGTACGACCACAGGGGTCTATGGCTACACCTTC. Translating it yields CAWSTTTGVYGYTF. Supplemented by reference TRBV30 and TRBJ1-2, the full variable domain reads SQTIHQWPATLVQPVGSPLSLECTVEGTSNPNLYWYRQAAGRGLQLLFYSVGIGQISSEVPQNLSASRPQDRQFILSSKKLLLSDSGFYLCAWSTTTGVYGYTFGSGTRLTVV.

The chain has TRBV18 and TRBJ1-3; the D is unclear. Trimming took off 0 bases at V and 5 bases at J, with 11 bases between the two ends. The CDR3 runs 15 residues. CDR1 and CDR2 (germline): KGHSH, LQKENI. In DNA, the CDR3 is TGTGCCAGCTCACCACCGTCGGAGCCCCGAAACACCATATATTTT. Protein: CASSPPSEPRNTIYF.

V gene TRBV18 combines with J gene TRBJ1-5, with 7 nucleotides matching TRBD1. This CDR3 is built from 14 residues. V trimming: 5 bases; J trimming: 1 base; junction bases outside the gene matches: 2. Per the germline V gene, CDR1 is KGHSH and CDR2 is LQKENI. The CDR3 region has the DNA TGTGCCAGCTCAGTGGACAGGAGCAATCAGCCCCAGCATTTT. As protein: CASSVDRSNQPQHF.

This clone is a singleton in its sample. The chain links TRBV5-8 to TRBJ2-5, with TRBD2 as a possible D gene (5 bases). CDR3 length: 14 amino acids. The ends were cut back, 3 bases at V and 4 bases at J, with 13 bases in the middle. The germline gives CDR1 SGHTS, CDR2 YDEGEE. CDR3 in DNA: TGTGCCAGCAGCTCGTCCGGGGTGACAGAGACCCAGTACTTC. Translated, it gives CASSSSGVTETQYF.

This clone was picked up a small number of times. The chain has TRBV7-8 and TRBJ1-2; the match to TRBD1 covers 8 bases. J lost 9 bases, V lost 2 bases, and 14 bases had no gene match. There are 16 residues in the CDR3. The germline V gene encodes CDR1 SGHVS and CDR2 FQNEAQ. The CDR3 region is CASSLPTGGQGESYTF. The CDR3 coding sequence is TGTGCCAGCAGCTTACCAACCGGTGGACAGGGTGAGAGCTACACCTTC.

V usage is TRBV11-3 and J usage is TRBJ2-6; D gene ambiguous. The germline V gene encodes CDR1 SGHNT and CDR2 YENEEA. The CDR3 extends over 14 amino acids. The V gene lost 2 bases and the J gene lost 0 bases, with 2 bases spanning the gap. Written as DNA, the CDR3 is TGTGCCAGCAGCTTACTCTCTGGGGCCAACGTCCTGACTTTC. Amino acid sequence: CASSLLSGANVLTF.

This clone was found a few times. CDR3 sequence (DNA): TGTGCCTGGAGGGTTTGGGGGCAGTCGACCTACGAGCAGTACTTC. Its protein is CAWRVWGQSTYEQYF. The chain combines TRBV30 with TRBJ2-7; tentatively, D is TRBD1 (6 bases). V lost 3 bases and J 2 bases, leaving 17 bases between the germline ends. There are 15 residues in the CDR3. CDR1 and CDR2 from the germline V gene are GTSNPN and SVGIG (reference sequence).

This clone appeared a few times. The chain couples TRBV5-1 to TRBJ2-7, with no clear D. Trimming took off 4 bases at V and 0 bases at J, with 8 bases between the two ends. CDR3 length: 13 amino acids. Germline V gives CDR1 SGHRS, CDR2 YFSETQ. The CDR3 bases are TGCGCCAGCAGCCCAACTATCTCCTACGAGCAGTACTTC. Translating gives CASSPTISYEQYF.

The gene calls are TRBV12-5 and TRBJ2-2; D not resolved. Germline-derived CDR1 and CDR2 are LGHNT and FRNRAP. CDR3 length: 15 amino acids. V was cut by 2 bases and J by 3 bases, with 10 bases left in between. The CDR3 DNA sequence: TGTGCTAGTGGTTTGCGTACAGAAGACACCGGGGAGCTGTTTTTT. It codes for CASGLRTEDTGELFF.

The chain uses TRBV6-5 and TRBJ1-5; 9 positions match TRBD1. The CDR3 has 15 amino acids. The V and J ends lost 4 bases and 7 bases, in that order; junction bases with no gene match: 8. Germline loops: CDR1 MNHEY, CDR2 SVGAGI. CDR3 sequence reads: CASSSTGTGKQPQHF. The CDR3 coding sequence is TGTGCCAGCAGTTCTACCGGGACAGGGAAACAGCCCCAGCATTTT.

V usage is TRBV19 and J usage is TRBJ2-5, with D perhaps TRBD2 (7 bases). The CDR3 totals 16 residues. Germline V CDR1 and CDR2: LNHDA, SQIVND (reference sequence). Trimming took off 3 bases at V and 5 bases at J, with 19 bases between the two ends. CDR3 sequence reads: CASSIGGRAGGETQYF. CDR3 coding DNA: TGTGCCAGTAGTATCGGGGGCAGGGCCGGGGGGGAGACCCAGTACTTC.

Here the CDR3 reads CASSFNTGGQETQYF. In nucleotides, the CDR3 is TGCGCCAGCAGCTTCAATACGGGGGGACAAGAGACCCAGTACTTC. The chain couples TRBV5-1 to TRBJ2-5, with 7 bases lining up with TRBD2. The CDR3 sequence is 15 residues long. Germline CDR1 and CDR2: SGHRS and YFSETQ. J gave up 2 bases and V 2 bases, and 6 bases lay outside the gene matches.

This clone was detected only a few times. This chain joins TRBV18 and TRBJ2-3, with 8 bases aligning to TRBD1. Per germline, CDR1 KGHSH and CDR2 LQKENI. This CDR3 is 12 amino acids long. The V and J ends lost 0 bases and 14 bases, in that order; junction bases with no gene match: 4. CDR3 bases: TGTGCCAGCTCACCACCCAGGGGGCTACCGTATTTT. Translating gives CASSPPRGLPYF.

In this sample, this clone turned up a few times. J is TRBJ2-7 and V is TRBV27; 8 nucleotides align to TRBD2. The CDR3 extends over 16 amino acids. Per the germline V gene, CDR1 is MNHEY and CDR2 is SMNVEV (reference sequence). Trimming at V came to 2 bases and at J to 0 bases, leaving 6 bases not matched to a gene. For the CDR3, the DNA is TGTGCCAGCAGTTTAACGACTAGCGTAAGCTCCTACGAGCAGTACTTC. Translated, it gives CASSLTTSVSSYEQYF.

This chain links TRBV30 with TRBJ1-1; 7 bases match TRBD1. The V and J ends lost 2 bases and 4 bases, in that order; junction bases with no gene match: 1. The CDR3 is made up of 12 amino acids. In germline, CDR1 is GTSNPN, CDR2 SVGIG (reference sequence). This CDR3 reads CAWSRDSTEAFF. CDR3 DNA sequence: TGTGCCTGGAGTCGGGACAGCACTGAAGCTTTCTTT.

V usage is TRBV4-1 and J usage is TRBJ2-1, with D perhaps matching TRBD2 (6 bases). This CDR3 has 16 residues. Germline-derived CDR1 and CDR2 are MGHRA and YSYEKL. V shed 2 bases and J shed 0 bases, with 11 bases lying between them. The CDR3 DNA follows: TGCGCCAGCAGCCAACGAGCGGGCAGCTCCTACAATGAGCAGTTCTTC. Encoded protein: CASSQRAGSSYNEQFF.

This chain's CDR3 is CASSPISPYGYTF. In nucleotides, the CDR3 is TGTGCCAGCAGCCCCATTAGCCCCTATGGCTACACCTTC. The genes are TRBV7-9 and TRBJ1-2, with D uncertain. The germline CDR1 and CDR2 sequences are SEHNR and FQNEAQ (reference sequence). V was cut by 5 bases and J by 4 bases, with 11 bases left in between. CDR3 length equals 13 residues.

The sample holds a few counts of this clone. The chain joins TRBV7-9 to TRBJ2-7, with 14 bases identical to TRBD2. CDR1 SEHNR and CDR2 FQNEAQ come from the germline V gene (reference sequence). The CDR3 spans 16 residues. V lost 3 bases, J lost 4 bases, and 5 bases stayed unmatched. DNA of the CDR3: TGTGCCAGCAGCTTGGGACTAGCGGGAGCAACTTACGAGCAGTACTTC. This translates into CASSLGLAGATYEQYF.

This clone showed up just a few times. The chain couples TRBV6-5 to TRBJ1-3; possible D gene TRBD1, 6 bases. CDR1 MNHEY and CDR2 SVGAGI come from the germline V gene. This CDR3 spans 16 amino acids. Trimming took 4 bases from V and 0 from J, leaving 13 bases between them. The CDR3 sequence: CASSLGQPLSGNTIYF. The DNA for the CDR3 is TGTGCCAGCAGTTTAGGACAGCCTCTCTCTGGAAACACCATATATTTT.

The V call is TRBV6-5, the J call TRBJ2-3, with 8 bases identical to TRBD2. Germline V gives CDR1 MNHEY, CDR2 SVGAGI. V trimming: 7 bases; J trimming: 2 bases; junction bases outside the gene matches: 5. The CDR3 extends over 14 amino acids. CDR3 coding DNA: TGTGCCAGCAAACTAGCGGTAGACACAGATACGCAGTATTTT. This codes for CASKLAVDTDTQYF.

The chain recombines TRBV2 with TRBJ2-7; D gene uncertain. CDR1 is SNHLY, CDR2 FYNNEI, per germline. Deletions cut 4 bases from V and 3 bases from J, with 7 bases between. The CDR3 spans 12 residues. The CDR3 reads CASSARFYEQYF. CDR3 sequence (DNA): TGTGCCAGCAGTGCGAGATTCTACGAGCAGTACTTC.